This TCR beta chain was sequenced for a study of blood T cell repertoires in COVID-19. Study-wide background: PBMCs, B-cell-depleted T cells, or T cells were the source of the cDNA or gDNA that made up the material.

The authors' processing: Estimation of nucleated cell counts relied on the amplification of reference gene primers. Assay used: immunoSEQ multiplex PCR; TCRdb lists only in-frame clones, some missing. That table gives V, J and clone size, and the DNA gave D and trimming. Here the sample spans fewer than 250,000 clones, 80% being singletons. Unmatched junction bases numbered 10, after V lost 3 bases and J lost 7 bases. The CDR3 length is 14 residues. Germline assignment: CDR1 GTSNPN and CDR2 SVGIG (reference sequence). Participants, about 18 to 90 years old, spanned approximately 26 US areas. The chain uses TRBV30 and TRBJ2-5; 8 positions match TRBD1. Specimen: PBMCs or T cells enriched from blood (not recorded which). This TCR was recovered from a middle-aged woman with acute COVID-19. DNA of the CDR3: TGTGCCTGGAGGGACCTGGACAGGGAGGCGACCCAGTACTTC. This encodes CAWRDLDREATQYF.